This T cell receptor beta chain is from a study of T cell clonotyping in hematopoietic cell transplantation. The CDR3 extends over 16 amino acids. V lost 0 bases, J lost 7 bases, and 17 bases lay in between. In germline, CDR1 is SGDLS, CDR2 YYNGEE. Clones were read by immunoSEQ multiplex PCR, and TCRdb kept only the in-frame ones, dropping some. The sample lists 75,000 to 95,000 clones; approximately 95% were seen once. Noted time point: recipient sample about 28 days before transplant, after cytoreduction. Whole-study findings and limits: Broader posttransplant TCR repertoire diversity was predicted by graft donor and pretransplant recipient Inverse Simpson Index values.

Concerning this clone: What it binds is unknown.

The TCR sequence derives from a woman aged 45-60 years with acute myeloid leukemia. Some clones in this sample may be carry-over from other donors' samples. V usage is TRBV9 and J usage is TRBJ2-1, with D perhaps being TRBD1 or TRBD2 (6 bases each). Sequencing was performed on peripheral blood mononuclear cells, taken before stem cell transplant. CDR3 amino acids: CASSVGGGARGNEQFF. The CDR3 DNA follows: TGTGCCAGCAGCGTAGGAGGCGGGGCAAGGGGGAATGAGCAGTTCTTC.